Here is one T cell receptor beta chain with its context. This sample was taken from a study of cytomegalovirus exposure and HLA in healthy donors. The CDR3 length is 16 residues. CDR1 is LGHNA and CDR2 is YSLEER in the germline V gene. V was shortened by 7 bases and J by 4 bases, with 20 bases between the two germline ends. Libraries were prepared by immunoSEQ multiplex PCR; TCRdb keeps only in-frame clonotypes and omits some of them. The sample carries approximately 280,000 clones, around 89% recorded once. Sequencing was carried out using PBMCs. The origin of this receptor is a woman aged 18-29 years in good health and CMV-seronegative. The rearrangement links TRBV4-3 to TRBJ2-1, with D possibly matching TRBD2 (6 bases). The DNA of the CDR3 is TGCGCCAGCACTCAGGATAGGAGCGGGTTTTACAATGAGCAGTTCTTC. Protein: CASTQDRSGFYNEQFF.